The next 18 T cell receptor beta chains were all read from a single sample in a study of blood T cell repertoires in COVID-19. Clones were read by immunoSEQ multiplex PCR, and TCRdb kept only the in-frame ones, dropping some. This sample has a few hundred thousand clones; 86% occur once, and the top ten carry 3.5% to 4.5%. The sequenced material came from PBMCs or T cells enriched from blood (not recorded which). The receptors come from a woman between 40 and 50 years old with acute COVID-19.

V gene TRBV5-4 combines with J gene TRBJ2-5; 10 bases are shared with TRBD2. V lost 2 bases to trimming and J lost 5 bases; unmatched junction nucleotides: 15. The CDR3 spans 18 residues. Germline loops: CDR1 SGHNT, CDR2 YYREEE (reference sequence). In nucleotides, the CDR3 is TGTGCCAGCAGCTTCAGACTAGCGGGCTCCCGGGCACAGGAGACCCAGTACTTC. Amino acids: CASSFRLAGSRAQETQYF. Full variable domain (missing parts from reference TRBV5-4 and TRBJ2-5): ETGVTQSPTHLIKTRGQQVTLRCSSQSGHNTVSWYQQALGQGPQFIFQYYREEENGRGNFPPRFSGLQFPNYSSELNVNALELDDSALYLCASSFRLAGSRAQETQYFGPGTRLLVL.

The chain has TRBV27 and TRBJ2-7, with 14 bases aligning to TRBD2. The CDR3 is made up of 16 amino acids. Per the germline V gene, CDR1 is MNHEY and CDR2 is SMNVEV (reference sequence). J gave up 7 bases and V 3 bases, and 8 bases lay outside the gene matches. CDR3: CASSFSGLAGVWEQYF. CDR3 coding DNA: TGTGCCAGCAGTTTCTCGGGACTAGCGGGAGTCTGGGAGCAGTACTTC.

The chain links TRBV28 to TRBJ1-2; no reliable D call. Germline CDR1 MDHEN, CDR2 SYDVKM. The CDR3 spans 13 residues. Between the trimmed V and J ends, which lost 2 bases and 7 bases, there was a span of 11 bases. The CDR3 loop is CASSLRGIRGYTF. The CDR3, as DNA: TGTGCCAGCAGTTTACGAGGGATTCGTGGCTACACCTTC.

This chain joins TRBV19 and TRBJ1-4; 7 nucleotides agree with TRBD1. Germline V gene data show CDR1 as LNHDA and CDR2 as SQIVND (reference sequence). Trimming cost V 3 bases and J 8 bases; bases outside gene matches: 6. This CDR3 has 14 amino acids. In nucleotides, the CDR3 is TGTGCCAGTAGTATCAGGACAGGTCGGGAAAAACTGTTTTTT. It is translated as CASSIRTGREKLFF.

This chain links TRBV19 with TRBJ2-1; 11 bases line up with TRBD2. V shed 9 bases and J 3 bases; nucleotides not matched to a gene: 4. Germline CDR1 and CDR2: LNHDA and SQIVND (reference sequence). The CDR3 covers 14 residues. CDR3 nucleotide sequence: TGTGCCAGCGGGGGACTAGCGGACTACAATGAGCAGTTCTTC. Protein product: CASGGLADYNEQFF.

J is TRBJ1-5 and V is TRBV3-1 (or the pseudogene TRBV3-2); 8 positions match TRBD1. V was pared by 6 bases and J by 6 bases, with 7 bases of the junction left unmatched. The germline V gene has CDR1 LGHDT and CDR2 YNNKEL (reference sequence). CDR3 size: 14 residues. CDR3 DNA sequence: TGTGCCAGCAGTAGGACAGGGATGGGTCAGCCCCAGCATTTT. Translated, it gives CASSRTGMGQPQHF.

The count of this clone is one. The chain combines TRBV2 with TRBJ2-7, with 11 bases aligning to TRBD2. CDR3 length: 15 residues. Germline V lookup: CDR1 SNHLY, CDR2 FYNNEI. Germline trimming cut 7 bases from V and 4 bases from J; bases unmatched to any gene: 9. DNA of the CDR3: TGTGCCAGCAAGTTGGGACTAGCGGAACTGTACGAGCAGTACTTC. Translated, it gives CASKLGLAELYEQYF.

The rearrangement links TRBV28 to TRBJ2-7, with D possibly TRBD2 on 5 matching bases. V lost 3 bases and J 5 bases, leaving 20 bases between the germline ends. This CDR3 is built from 16 residues. CDR1 and CDR2 (germline): MDHEN, SYDVKM. CDR3 nucleotide sequence: TGTGCCAGCAGTTTGCCACCCTCCGGACTCCCCCACGAGCAGTACTTC. It codes for CASSLPPSGLPHEQYF.

The V and J genes are TRBV27 and TRBJ2-7; weak D call: TRBD1 (6 bases). This CDR3 is 16 amino acids long. From germline, CDR1 is MNHEY and CDR2 SMNVEV (reference sequence). Trimming cost V 5 bases and J 3 bases, with 20 bases left between them. The CDR3 region has the DNA TGTGCCAGCAGTCTCACGACAGGCCACCCAGACTACGAGCAGTACTTC. This encodes CASSLTTGHPDYEQYF.

The chain has TRBV3-1 (or the pseudogene TRBV3-2) and TRBJ2-5; 10 bases agree with TRBD2. CDR3 length equals 16 residues. Losses at the gene ends were 1 base for V and 5 bases for J; bases not matched to a gene: 7. The germline gives CDR1 LGHDT, CDR2 YNNKEL (reference sequence). The CDR3 DNA sequence: TGTGCCAGCAGCCAAGGGCGGGCTAGCGGGAGTGAGACCCAGTACTTC. It codes for CASSQGRASGSETQYF.

The rearrangement links TRBV18 to TRBJ2-2; no reliable D call. CDR1 is KGHSH and CDR2 is LQKENI in the germline V gene. Trimming left V 0 bases short and J 1 base short, with 3 bases between. This CDR3 has 14 amino acids. The CDR3 protein is CASSPPWNTGELFF. The CDR3 DNA is TGTGCCAGCTCACCACCCTGGAACACCGGGGAGCTGTTTTTT.

This chain uses TRBV9 with TRBJ1-6, with D perhaps matching TRBD1 (5 bases). The CDR3 has 16 residues. Germline V gives CDR1 SGDLS, CDR2 YYNGEE. V shed 4 bases and J shed 10 bases, with 21 bases lying between them. The CDR3 sequence: CASSFTTGAFVSPLHF. The CDR3 nucleotides are TGTGCCAGCAGCTTTACTACAGGAGCTTTCGTCTCACCCCTCCACTTT. Complete variable domain (other parts from reference TRBV9 and TRBJ1-6): DSGVTQTPKHLITATGQRVTLRCSPRSGDLSVYWYQQSLDQGLQFLIQYYNGEERAKGNILERFSAQQFPDLHSELNLSSLELGDSALYFCASSFTTGAFVSPLHFGNGTRLTVT.

This chain connects TRBV7-2 to TRBJ2-5, with D perhaps TRBD2 (5 bases). Trimming cost V 5 bases and J 5 bases, with 18 bases left between them. Germline V gene data show CDR1 as SGHTA and CDR2 as FQGNSA. The CDR3 runs 15 residues. The CDR3 DNA reads TGTGCCAGCAGCCGCGGTCGGGAACGGTATGAGACCCAGTACTTC. It codes for CASSRGRERYETQYF.

The chain uses TRBV11-2 and TRBJ2-3, with D possibly TRBD2 on 7 matching bases. The germline CDR1 and CDR2 sequences are SGHAT and FQNNGV. The V gene lost 1 base and the J gene lost 1 base, with 15 bases spanning the gap. The CDR3 covers 17 residues. The CDR3 loop reads CASSLVQGRAGTDTQYF. The CDR3 DNA sequence: TGTGCCAGCAGCTTAGTGCAGGGGAGGGCGGGCACAGATACGCAGTATTTT. Based on the CDR3 plus reference TRBV11-2 and TRBJ2-3, the full variable domain is EAGVAQSPRYKIIEKRQSVAFWCNPISGHATLYWYQQILGQGPKLLIQFQNNGVVDDSQLPKDRFSAERLKGVDSTLKIQPAKLEDSAVYLCASSLVQGRAGTDTQYFGPGTRLTVL.

The J gene is TRBJ2-7, the V gene TRBV5-1, with 14 bases matching TRBD2. CDR3 length equals 17 residues. Germline CDR1 reads SGHRS; CDR2 reads YFSETQ. V lost 4 bases, J lost 0 bases, and 6 bases stayed unmatched. DNA for the CDR3: TGCGCCAGCAGCAGGACTAGCGGGAGGATCATCTCCTACGAGCAGTACTTC. It translates to CASSRTSGRIISYEQYF.

The sample holds a few counts of this clone. The same CDR3 arises from other DNA sequences in this sample as well. This chain connects TRBV18 to TRBJ1-1, with D tentatively TRBD1 (5 bases). V gave up 2 bases and J gave up 1 base, with 5 bases separating them. Germline V gene sequence: CDR1 KGHSH, CDR2 LQKENI. This CDR3 is 13 amino acids long. The CDR3 region has the DNA TGTGCCAGCTCACCAGGACAGAACACTGAAGCTTTCTTT. This encodes CASSPGQNTEAFF.

This chain links TRBV19 with TRBJ2-7, with TRBD1 matching over 10 bases. This CDR3 has 17 amino acids. Losses at the gene ends were 2 bases for V and 0 bases for J; bases not matched to a gene: 7. Germline V gives CDR1 LNHDA, CDR2 SQIVND (reference sequence). The CDR3 region is CASSISDRGIFSYEQYF. CDR3 DNA: TGTGCCAGTAGTATATCGGACAGGGGGATCTTCTCCTACGAGCAGTACTTC.

V gene TRBV29-1 combines with J gene TRBJ2-2, with a weak D call TRBD2 (7 bases). The CDR3 extends over 13 amino acids. Germline CDR1 SQVTM, CDR2 ANQGSEA. Trimming shortened V by 3 bases and J by 4 bases, and 9 bases separated the two germline ends. The CDR3 coding sequence is TGCAGCGTTGATAGGGGGGGCACCGGGGAGCTGTTTTTT. Protein sequence: CSVDRGGTGELFF.